The entry below describes one T cell receptor (beta chain). In the same sample, other DNA sequences code for this CDR3. This entry is derived from a study of shared clonotypes between healthy human individuals. Produced via immunoSEQ multiplex PCR; TCRdb's table is partial and in-frame only. The profile covers about 2.3 million clones, with 85% to 95% appearing a single time and approximately 0.4% taken by the ten largest. CDR1 and CDR2 from the germline V gene are KGHSH and LQKENI. V lost 3 bases and J 2 bases, leaving 7 bases between the germline ends. The CDR3 spans 13 residues. The TCR comes from a man aged 18 to 30 in good health. Some clones in this sample may be carry-over from other donors' samples. Sequencing input: naive CD4+ T cells from PBMCs. Subset noted: CD45RA+ positively selected. This rearrangement joins TRBV18 to TRBJ2-5; D not resolved. The CDR3 spells CASSPGIQETQYF. Written as DNA, the CDR3 is TGTGCCAGCTCACCTGGCATACAAGAGACCCAGTACTTC.